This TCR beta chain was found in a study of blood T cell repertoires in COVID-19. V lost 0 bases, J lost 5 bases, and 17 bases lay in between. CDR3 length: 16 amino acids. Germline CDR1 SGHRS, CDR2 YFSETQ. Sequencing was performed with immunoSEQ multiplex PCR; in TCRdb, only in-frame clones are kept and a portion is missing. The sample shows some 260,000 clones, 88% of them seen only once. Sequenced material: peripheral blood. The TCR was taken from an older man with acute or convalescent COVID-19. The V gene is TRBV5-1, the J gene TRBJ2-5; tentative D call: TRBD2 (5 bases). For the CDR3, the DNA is TGCGCCAGCAGCTTGGAGGGTGGGAGCCTTGGGGAGACCCAGTACTTC. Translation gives CASSLEGGSLGETQYF.